This T cell receptor beta chain was identified during a study of blood T cells in healthy people across ages. Turning to the study itself: Template switching picked up about one barcoded beta molecule for each two T cells. Study results and limitations: Naive T cell percentage showed a strong correlation with the diversity of TCR beta. Naive CD4+ cell counts and diversity both ran higher in long-lived than in aged donors. A roughly linear age-dependent decrease characterized TCR beta diversity per million T cells.

Worth noting for this clonotype: What it recognizes is unknown.

Between the trimmed V and J ends, which lost 9 bases and 10 bases, there was a span of 13 bases. The CDR3 length is 12 residues. The V gene's germline CDR1 is MNHNY and CDR2 SVGAGI (reference sequence). PCR was performed a second time for about 7 to 12 cycles using a sample-barcoded 5' primer and a J-beta primer mix. TCRdb ran MiXCR on the 5' RACE reads and lists one entry per CDR3 protein. This table has roughly 860,000 distinct CDR3 sequences, around 68% appearing once. This TCR was sampled from a man between 25 and 39 years old in good health. The sequencing sample was made of blood. This chain joins TRBV6-6 and TRBJ1-6; no reliable D call. CDR3: CASEGSGSPLHF. Here the CDR3 DNA reads TGTGCCAGTGAAGGGTCTGGGTCACCCCTCCACTTT.